This T cell receptor (beta chain) is from a study of identical twins. Findings of the study overall: Because invariant MAIT and iNKT cells could be present, zero-insertion analyses could be partly confounded.

Only a few counts were recorded for this clonotype. Antigen: not known. TCRdb re-derived calls from the 5' RACE reads in MiXCR, one entry per CDR3 protein. The table lists hundreds of thousands of distinct CDR3 sequences, less than 7% of them singletons. Trimming at V came to 2 bases and at J to 1 base, leaving 3 bases not matched to a gene. CDR3 length: 15 residues. Germline CDR1 reads SGHRS; CDR2 reads YFSETQ. The source material was naive T cells sorted from blood. The chain recombines TRBV5-1 with TRBJ2-1; 7 nucleotides agree with TRBD2. The TCR originated in a man between 18 and 35 years old in good health. The CDR3 DNA follows: TGCGCCAGCAGCTTAACTAGCGAATCCTACAATGAGCAGTTCTTC. It translates to CASSLTSESYNEQFF.